Described below is a single TCR beta chain sequence and its context. The PCR made use of 60 Vbeta and 13 Jbeta primers. Method: immunoSEQ multiplex PCR; TCRdb's copy keeps in-frame clones and lacks some. This table holds 150,000 to 250,000 clones, 79% found once. This sample was taken from a study of cytomegalovirus exposure and HLA in healthy donors. The sequencing sample was made of PBMCs. The receptor was isolated from a woman aged 30 to 39 in good health and CMV-seropositive.

The CDR3 region is CASSSRGRTDTQYF. The CDR3 DNA follows: TGTGCCAGCAGTTCAAGAGGGCGCACAGATACGCAGTATTTT. V and J are TRBV27 and TRBJ2-3; tentative D call: TRBD2 (5 bases). V was clipped by 4 bases and J by 1 base, with 9 bases between them. This CDR3 is 14 amino acids long. Germline V lookup: CDR1 MNHEY, CDR2 SMNVEV (reference sequence).